This paragraph covers one TCR beta chain sequence. Its antigen is unknown. The CDR3 has 19 amino acids. CDR1 is SNHLY and CDR2 is FYNNEI in the germline V gene. J was trimmed by 7 bases and V by 0 bases; bases with no gene match: 13. Buffy coats from healthy blood donors served as controls. Sequencing was performed with immunoSEQ multiplex PCR; in TCRdb, only in-frame clones are kept and a portion is missing. The sample consists of about 27,000 clones, roughly 69% of them appearing once. The data are from a study of STAT5B mutations in CD4+ large granular lymphocyte leukemia. Study-level results: Main leukemic clonotypes were patient-specific, but roughly 23% appeared at low frequency elsewhere. Patient CD4-sorted repertoires looked more clonal than healthy CD4+ repertoires, even without putative leukemic clones.

Input material: CD4+ T cells from blood buffy coats. The gene calls are TRBV2 and TRBJ2-1, with TRBD2 identical over 12 bases. The TCR originated in a human donor in good health. CDR3 loop: CASSEALAGGLPDKNEQFF. For the CDR3, the DNA is TGTGCCAGCAGTGAAGCACTAGCGGGAGGTCTCCCAGACAAGAATGAGCAGTTCTTC.